This entry lists 29 T cell receptor beta chains sequenced from one sample in a study of control samples from healthy donors and cancer patients. Profiling relied on immunoSEQ multiplex PCR, and the TCRdb table lists in-frame clones only, not all of them. This table holds roughly 55,000 clones, around 96% found once. Sequencing used blood. These receptors were collected from a woman under 30 in good health.

The rearrangement joins TRBV6-2 or TRBV6-3 to TRBJ2-5, with TRBD2 as a possible D gene (6 bases). Between the trimmed V and J ends, which lost 2 bases and 6 bases, there was a span of 10 bases. The CDR3 extends over 13 amino acids. CDR1 MNHEY and CDR2 SVGEGT come from the germline V gene. CDR3 residues: CASSYGGAKTQYF. The CDR3 region has the DNA TGTGCCAGCAGTTACGGCGGGGCGAAGACCCAGTACTTC.

This clone was observed once. The chain employs TRBV30 and TRBJ1-2; a weak D match, TRBD1 (5 bases). The CDR3 extends over 14 amino acids. The germline CDR1 and CDR2 sequences are GTSNPN and SVGIG (reference sequence). The V gene lost 3 bases and the J gene lost 7 bases, with 18 bases spanning the gap. The CDR3 protein is CAWREKGSGSGYTF. The CDR3 DNA sequence: TGTGCCTGGAGAGAGAAGGGGTCGGGGTCTGGCTACACCTTC.

The chain couples TRBV4-3 to TRBJ1-2, with D possibly being TRBD1 (6 bases). Germline-derived CDR1 and CDR2 are LGHNA and YSLEER. The CDR3 is made up of 17 amino acids. Trimming left V 0 bases short and J 5 bases short, with 19 bases between. Here the CDR3 reads CASSQERRRTDLYGYTF. The CDR3 DNA sequence: TGCGCCAGCAGCCAAGAAAGGCGGCGGACAGACCTTTATGGCTACACCTTC.

This rearrangement joins TRBV19 to TRBJ1-1; D uncertain. Per germline, CDR1 LNHDA and CDR2 SQIVND (reference sequence). The CDR3 extends over 14 amino acids. V shed 8 bases and J shed 1 base, with 14 bases lying between them. CDR3 sequence (DNA): TGTGCCAGTCTTGGGGTTACCTCGAACACTGAAGCTTTCTTT. It yields the protein CASLGVTSNTEAFF.

This chain joins TRBV3-1 (or the pseudogene TRBV3-2) and TRBJ2-1; TRBD2 matches 12 bases. The CDR3 contains 15 residues. In germline, CDR1 is LGHDT, CDR2 YNNKEL (reference sequence). The trim removed 1 base at V and 6 bases at J, leaving 1 base unmatched. The CDR3 DNA reads as TGTGCCAGCAGCCAAGCACTAGCGGGGGGCAATGAGCAGTTCTTC. Translation: CASSQALAGGNEQFF.

The rearrangement uses TRBV4-1 and TRBJ1-4; the match to TRBD1 covers 7 bases. Trimming at V came to 0 bases and at J to 7 bases, leaving 5 bases not matched to a gene. CDR1 is MGHRA and CDR2 is YSYEKL in the germline V gene. There are 15 residues in the CDR3. In DNA, the CDR3 is TGCGCCAGCAGCCAAGAGGAGACAGGGAGTGAAAAACTGTTTTTT. Translated: CASSQEETGSEKLFF.

A single count supports this clone. The rearrangement links TRBV5-1 to TRBJ1-4; TRBD1 might be the D (6 bases). Germline V CDR1 and CDR2: SGHRS, YFSETQ. The CDR3 runs to 14 residues. The V end was cut by 6 bases, the J end by 8 bases, with 17 bases between. The CDR3 coding sequence is TGCGCCAGCAACAAGGGGGTAACGGGAGAAAAACTGTTTTTT. This translates into CASNKGVTGEKLFF. The entire variable domain, with the rest obtained from reference TRBV5-1 and TRBJ1-4, is as follows: KAGVTQTPRYLIKTRGQQVTLSCSPISGHRSVSWYQQTPGQGLQFLFEYFSETQRNKGNFPGRFSGRQFSNSRSEMNVSTLELGDSALYLCASNKGVTGEKLFFGSGTQLSVL.

This clone has only one observation. The V and J genes are TRBV9 and TRBJ2-1; 7 bases are shared with TRBD2. Germline-derived CDR1 and CDR2 are SGDLS and YYNGEE. V was clipped by 0 bases and J by 6 bases; unmatched bases: 0. The CDR3 runs 13 residues. The CDR3 spells CASSVGTSNEQFF. CDR3 in DNA: TGTGCCAGCAGCGTAGGGACTAGCAATGAGCAGTTCTTC. Full variable domain (remainder filled in from reference TRBV9 and TRBJ2-1): DSGVTQTPKHLITATGQRVTLRCSPRSGDLSVYWYQQSLDQGLQFLIQYYNGEERAKGNILERFSAQQFPDLHSELNLSSLELGDSALYFCASSVGTSNEQFFGPGTRLTVL.

The V call is TRBV5-4, the J call TRBJ2-2, with a tentative D call TRBD1 (6 bases). Trimming left V 0 bases short and J 4 bases short, with 10 bases between. CDR1 is SGHNT and CDR2 is YYREEE in the germline V gene (reference sequence). CDR3 length: 15 amino acids. The CDR3, as DNA: TGTGCCAGCAGCTTGGACAGGGCGGGCACCGGGGAGCTGTTTTTT. It translates to CASSLDRAGTGELFF.

The chain carries TRBV5-1 and TRBJ1-1, with D maybe TRBD1 (5 bases). Deletions cut 2 bases from V and 5 bases from J, with 7 bases between. The CDR3 spans 12 residues. Germline V gives CDR1 SGHRS, CDR2 YFSETQ. The CDR3 loop reads CASSFPGTEAFF. The CDR3 coding sequence is TGCGCCAGCAGCTTTCCAGGGACTGAAGCTTTCTTT.

Points on this clone: Other DNA sequences of this sample code for an identical CDR3. This chain uses TRBV5-1 with TRBJ1-2; 10 positions agree with TRBD1. J lost 4 bases, V lost 4 bases, and 7 bases had no gene match. The CDR3 has 15 residues. The germline V gene encodes CDR1 SGHRS and CDR2 YFSETQ. The CDR3: CASSQGDRGFYGYTF. The CDR3, as DNA: TGCGCCAGCAGCCAGGGGGACAGGGGCTTCTATGGCTACACCTTC.

V and J are TRBV18 and TRBJ1-5; D may be TRBD1 (5 bases). Between the trimmed V and J ends, which lost 5 bases and 1 base, there was a span of 12 bases. From germline, CDR1 is KGHSH and CDR2 LQKENI. The CDR3 spans 15 residues. The CDR3 here is CASSILTASNQPQHF. CDR3 nucleotides: TGTGCCAGCTCAATTCTGACAGCAAGCAATCAGCCCCAGCATTTT.

V gene TRBV5-1 combines with J gene TRBJ1-2, with 9 bases fitting TRBD1. V trimming: 4 bases; J trimming: 4 bases; junction bases outside the gene matches: 2. Germline V gene data show CDR1 as SGHRS and CDR2 as YFSETQ. This CDR3 contains 13 residues. CDR3 sequence (DNA): TGCGCCAGCAGCCCGGACAGGGGCTATGGCTACACCTTC. Amino acid sequence: CASSPDRGYGYTF.

The chain combines TRBV2 with TRBJ2-5; TRBD2 matches 8 bases. Germline CDR1 reads SNHLY; CDR2 reads FYNNEI. With 8 bases clipped from V and 1 base from J, the junction kept 9 bases outside the gene matches. This CDR3 is built from 15 residues. The CDR3 sequence is CASRLTSASQETQYF. The CDR3 nucleotides read TGTGCCAGCCGGCTGACTAGCGCGAGCCAAGAGACCCAGTACTTC.

This clone was detected once. This chain uses TRBV5-1 with TRBJ1-2; D may be TRBD1 (5 bases). CDR3 size: 14 residues. V was shortened by 7 bases and J by 6 bases, with 19 bases between the two germline ends. From germline, CDR1 is SGHRS and CDR2 YFSETQ. In DNA form, the CDR3 reads TGCGCCAGCTCGGATGGGGGTCGACGGGATGGCTACACCTTC. Translation: CASSDGGRRDGYTF.

The chain employs TRBV6-1 and TRBJ1-2; a possible D gene is TRBD1 (5 bases). The CDR3 sequence is 13 residues long. CDR1 and CDR2 (germline): MNHNS, SASEGT. The V and J ends lost 3 bases and 6 bases respectively, with 11 bases between them. The CDR3 DNA sequence: TGTGCCAGCAGTGAGGGGGACCACAATGGCTACACCTTC. This codes for CASSEGDHNGYTF.

The chain couples TRBV10-2 to TRBJ2-1; D possibly corresponds to TRBD1 (5 bases). The CDR3 is 12 amino acids. The germline V gene encodes CDR1 WSHSY and CDR2 SAAADI. V was pared by 6 bases and J by 7 bases, with 10 bases between. CDR3 sequence: CASSIAGNEQFF. The CDR3, as DNA: TGCGCCAGCAGCATAGCAGGGAATGAGCAGTTCTTC.

The rearrangement uses TRBV27 and TRBJ2-3; 9 positions agree with TRBD2. This CDR3 has 18 amino acids. With V trimmed by 5 bases and J by 1 base, 13 bases remained unmatched. Germline V gene sequence: CDR1 MNHEY, CDR2 SMNVEV (reference sequence). The DNA of the CDR3 is TGTGCCAGCAGTCGGGAGATCTGGCGGGGGGGCCGCACAGATACGCAGTATTTT. This encodes CASSREIWRGGRTDTQYF.

The chain recombines TRBV27 with TRBJ1-2; D unclear. Germline CDR1 and CDR2: MNHEY and SMNVEV (reference sequence). V lost 1 base and J lost 8, with 11 bases in between. The CDR3 is 13 amino acids. The CDR3 DNA is TGTGCCAGCAGTTTATATTTCGGTACGGGCTACACCTTC. Translating gives CASSLYFGTGYTF.

This sequence joins TRBV27 and TRBJ1-2; TRBD1 might be the D (6 bases). This CDR3 region has 14 residues. Germline V gene sequence: CDR1 MNHEY, CDR2 SMNVEV (reference sequence). Trimming removed 6 bases at V and 1 base at J, with 12 bases between. The CDR3 DNA is TGTGCCAGCAGCGCAGGGGCTGTTAACTATGGCTACACCTTC. Translating gives CASSAGAVNYGYTF.

V is TRBV7-8 and J is TRBJ2-5; 8 bases line up with TRBD1. Germline trimming cut 5 bases from V and 4 bases from J; bases unmatched to any gene: 9. This CDR3 comprises 15 residues. In germline, CDR1 is SGHVS, CDR2 FQNEAQ. The CDR3 coding sequence is TGTGCCAGCAGCCAGGGGACAGGAGTTGCAGAGACCCAGTACTTC. Protein sequence: CASSQGTGVAETQYF.

The chain is built from TRBV9 and TRBJ1-3; D gene ambiguous. Germline V gives CDR1 SGDLS, CDR2 YYNGEE. This CDR3 contains 16 residues. Trimming pared 4 bases from V and 0 bases from J, leaving 14 bases between. The CDR3 DNA sequence: TGTGCCAGCAGCCCCCGGGCGGCGGGCTCTGGAAACACCATATATTTT. It encodes CASSPRAAGSGNTIYF.

The V and J genes are TRBV2 and TRBJ2-3; D gene uncertain. Per germline, CDR1 SNHLY and CDR2 FYNNEI. The V gene lost 4 bases and the J gene lost 6 bases, with 8 bases spanning the gap. The CDR3 has 12 residues. The CDR3: CASSGQADTQYF. The CDR3, as DNA: TGTGCCAGCAGTGGTCAGGCCGATACGCAGTATTTT.

The chain has TRBV30 and TRBJ1-3, with D hard to call. V lost 2 bases and J lost 7, with 12 bases in between. In germline, CDR1 is GTSNPN, CDR2 SVGIG (reference sequence). The CDR3 spans 13 residues. The CDR3 DNA reads TGTGCCTGGAGTCCCAACCGGAGGAACACCATATATTTT. This sequence encodes CAWSPNRRNTIYF.

The chain links TRBV7-2 to TRBJ1-2; the D gene is possibly TRBD1 (6 bases). Germline V gene lookup returns CDR1 SGHTA and CDR2 FQGNSA. V was shortened by 1 base and J by 3 bases, with 12 bases between the two germline ends. The CDR3 totals 15 residues. The CDR3 sequence is CASSLEGGADYGYTF. The CDR3 DNA sequence: TGTGCCAGCAGCTTAGAGGGGGGGGCCGACTATGGCTACACCTTC.

The chain links TRBV2 to TRBJ1-2, with 10 bases that match TRBD1. This CDR3 comprises 15 residues. With V trimmed by 6 bases and J by 1 base, 5 bases remained unmatched. Looked up from germline, CDR1 is SNHLY and CDR2 is FYNNEI. CDR3 region: CASRVDRGGNYGYTF. DNA of the CDR3: TGTGCCAGCAGAGTGGACAGGGGGGGTAACTATGGCTACACCTTC.

V usage is TRBV6-5 and J usage is TRBJ1-1; D is possibly TRBD1 (5 bases). Per germline, CDR1 MNHEY and CDR2 SVGAGI. Trimming cost V 2 bases and J 3 bases, with 7 bases left between them. The CDR3 has 13 residues. The CDR3 here is CASSYGGYTEAFF. The CDR3 region has the DNA TGTGCCAGCAGTTACGGGGGTTACACTGAAGCTTTCTTT.

The sample holds one count of this clone. The rearrangement links TRBV5-1 to TRBJ1-1; 7 bases map to TRBD1. The germline CDR1 and CDR2 sequences are SGHRS and YFSETQ. The ends lost 4 bases at V and 3 bases at J; junction bases unmatched: 12. This CDR3 is 16 amino acids long. In DNA, the CDR3 is TGCGCCAGCAGCCCTCCAGGACAGGTTGGGTACACTGAAGCTTTCTTT. Translation gives CASSPPGQVGYTEAFF.

CDR3 protein: CASSLGGYNSPLHF. DNA for the CDR3: TGTGCCAGCAGCTTAGGGGGGTATAATTCACCCCTCCACTTT. This chain links TRBV7-8 with TRBJ1-6; the D gene is possibly TRBD1 (5 bases). Germline V lookup: CDR1 SGHVS, CDR2 FQNEAQ. The CDR3 has 14 amino acids. V lost 1 base to trimming and J lost 4 bases, with 5 bases between them.